These 29 T cell receptor beta chains originate from one sample sequenced in a study of blood T cell repertoires in COVID-19. TCRdb's table, derived via immunoSEQ multiplex PCR, lists solely in-frame clones and lacks some. Of about 130,000 clones in the sample, 80% are singletons; the top ten hold approximately 1.8%. The sample taken for sequencing was peripheral blood. The receptors originated from a man between 65 and 85 years old with acute or convalescent COVID-19.

The genes are TRBV6-5 and TRBJ2-3; 8 bases agree with TRBD1. Trimming removed 7 bases from V and 4 bases from J; junction bases left unmatched: 10. The CDR3 contains 15 residues. CDR1 and CDR2 from the germline V gene are MNHEY and SVGAGI. The CDR3 DNA follows: TGTGCCAGCATTCTAGGACAGGGACGGGCAGATACGCAGTATTTT. Protein product: CASILGQGRADTQYF.

This chain links TRBV4-1 with TRBJ1-2, with 11 positions matching TRBD1. Germline V gene lookup returns CDR1 MGHRA and CDR2 YSYEKL. The trim removed 2 bases at V and 0 bases at J, leaving 8 bases unmatched. The CDR3 has 18 residues. CDR3 DNA sequence: TGCGCCAGCAGCCAAATATGGGACAGGGGGAGTGCTAACTATGGCTACACCTTC. Translation gives CASSQIWDRGSANYGYTF.

V gene TRBV6-5 combines with J gene TRBJ1-3; D gene ambiguous. There are 16 residues in the CDR3. V was trimmed by 0 bases and J by 2 bases, leaving 11 bases between them. The V gene's germline CDR1 is MNHEY and CDR2 SVGAGI. As DNA, the CDR3 is TGTGCCAGCAGTTACTCGATCTCTAGGACTGGAAACACCATATATTTT. It encodes CASSYSISRTGNTIYF.

The chain uses TRBV30 and TRBJ2-7; possibly TRBD1 for D (6 bases). Trimming left V 4 bases short and J 6 bases short, with 16 bases between. CDR1 and CDR2 (germline): GTSNPN, SVGIG (reference sequence). The CDR3 extends over 13 amino acids. For the CDR3, the DNA is TGTGCCTGGAACAACCAGGGGTCTGCCGAGCAGTACTTC. This gives the protein CAWNNQGSAEQYF.

The gene calls are TRBV25-1 and TRBJ1-4; 8 bases are a match to TRBD1. CDR1 MGHDK and CDR2 SYGVNS come from the germline V gene. The ends lost 8 bases at V and 8 bases at J; junction bases unmatched: 7. This CDR3 is 13 amino acids long. CDR3 bases: TGTGCCAGCTCCTTTAGGACAGGGGAAAAACTGTTTTTT. Its translation: CASSFRTGEKLFF.

The chain employs TRBV30 and TRBJ1-1, with 11 bases aligning to TRBD1. The V and J ends lost 4 bases and 6 bases, in that order; junction bases with no gene match: 4. CDR3 length: 13 amino acids. Germline V lookup: CDR1 GTSNPN, CDR2 SVGIG (reference sequence). DNA of the CDR3: TGTGCCTGGATCGGACAGGGGGCATCTGAAGCTTTCTTT. This encodes CAWIGQGASEAFF.

This clone showed up just once. The genes are TRBV5-7 and TRBJ1-1; 9 bases map to TRBD1. TRBV5-7 is designated an ORF whose function remains uncertain. The CDR3 covers 15 residues. The trim removed 5 bases at V and 5 bases at J, leaving 10 bases unmatched. CDR3 loop: CASSLLGTGFTEAFF. Here the CDR3 DNA reads TGTGCCAGCAGTCTTCTCGGGACAGGGTTTACTGAAGCTTTCTTT.

In this sample, this clone turned up a few times. The rearrangement links TRBV18 to TRBJ2-5, with 12 bases identical to TRBD1. Germline CDR1 and CDR2: KGHSH and LQKENI. The CDR3 is 16 residues long. Trimming took 3 bases from V and 5 from J; bases not matched to a gene: 7. The DNA of the CDR3 is TGTGCCAGCTCACCTCCGGGACAGGGGGCCTTCGAGACCCAGTACTTC. It codes for CASSPPGQGAFETQYF.

This chain connects TRBV18 to TRBJ1-4; a weak D match, TRBD1 (5 bases). From germline, CDR1 is KGHSH and CDR2 LQKENI. V was pared by 7 bases and J by 8 bases, with 17 bases between. The CDR3 is 14 residues long. The CDR3 here is CASCYGGNSEKLFF. CDR3 DNA: TGTGCCAGCTGTTACGGGGGAAACTCGGAAAAACTGTTTTTT.

CDR3 DNA sequence: TGTGCCAGCAGGGCCCTAGGGACAGGGGTCACTCAGCCCCAGCATTTT. Translated, it gives CASRALGTGVTQPQHF. The chain couples TRBV2 to TRBJ1-5; 10 bases line up with TRBD1. Germline CDR1 and CDR2: SNHLY and FYNNEI. The V segment lost 6 bases and the J segment 6 bases; nucleotides outside the gene matches: 11. This CDR3 spans 16 amino acids.

The chain combines TRBV7-8 with TRBJ2-7, with TRBD1 identical over 8 bases. CDR3 length: 15 amino acids. Looked up from germline, CDR1 is SGHVS and CDR2 is FQNEAQ. V lost 6 bases to trimming and J lost 4 bases; unmatched junction nucleotides: 11. Here the CDR3 reads CASSAPGGAIYEQYF. The DNA for the CDR3 is TGTGCCAGCAGTGCTCCAGGGGGCGCGATTTACGAGCAGTACTTC. Variable domain in full (rest from reference TRBV7-8 and TRBJ2-7): GAGVSQSPRYKVAKRGQDVALRCDPISGHVSLFWYQQALGQGPEFLTYFQNEAQLDKSGLPSDRFFAERPEGSVSTLKIQRTQQEDSAVYLCASSAPGGAIYEQYFGPGTRLTVT.

V gene TRBV28 combines with J gene TRBJ2-7; 7 positions agree with TRBD2. The CDR3 is 14 residues long. J lost 2 bases, V lost 7 bases, and 8 bases had no gene match. The V gene's germline CDR1 is MDHEN and CDR2 SYDVKM. CDR3 coding DNA: TGTGCCAGCAAGAGGAAGCGGGGTACCTACGAGCAGTACTTC. This encodes CASKRKRGTYEQYF.

The chain uses TRBV5-1 and TRBJ1-6; 10 bases agree with TRBD1. CDR1 is SGHRS, CDR2 YFSETQ, per germline. The CDR3 has 14 amino acids. Losses at the gene ends were 6 bases for V and 10 bases for J; bases not matched to a gene: 7. CDR3 in amino acids: CASTRDRGRSPLHF. The CDR3, as DNA: TGCGCCAGCACCCGAGACAGGGGGCGATCACCCCTCCACTTT.

This clone has just one count. V usage is TRBV10-3 and J usage is TRBJ1-5; the D gene is possibly TRBD1 (5 bases). CDR1 and CDR2 (germline): ENHRY, SYGVKD. The ends were cut back, 6 bases at V and 0 bases at J, with 12 bases in the middle. CDR3 length equals 15 residues. This chain's CDR3 is CAISPTGSSNQPQHF. For the CDR3, the DNA is TGTGCCATCAGCCCAACAGGTTCTAGCAATCAGCCCCAGCATTTT.

This clone was seen just once. The V gene is TRBV28, the J gene TRBJ1-1, with 11 bases matching TRBD1. Germline trimming cut 3 bases from V and 11 bases from J; bases unmatched to any gene: 8. The CDR3 contains 14 residues. From germline, CDR1 is MDHEN and CDR2 SYDVKM. CDR3 in amino acids: CASSLPEDRGLAFF. The DNA of the CDR3 is TGTGCCAGCAGTTTGCCGGAGGACAGGGGGCTTGCTTTCTTT.

In its sample, this clone was seen a few times. CDR3 loop: CASSVPGQETQYF. CDR3 coding DNA: TGTGCCAGCAGCGTACCGGGCCAAGAGACCCAGTACTTC. The rearrangement uses TRBV7-2 and TRBJ2-5; D is undetermined. Trimming left V 5 bases short and J 1 base short, with 8 bases between. CDR1 and CDR2 (germline): SGHTA, FQGNSA. The CDR3 runs to 13 residues.

V and J are TRBV28 and TRBJ2-2; D perhaps matches TRBD2 (5 bases). The CDR3 length is 14 residues. The V end lost 6 bases, the J end lost 7 bases, and 15 bases lay between the germline ends. Per the germline V gene, CDR1 is MDHEN and CDR2 is SYDVKM. The CDR3 sequence is CASRSLGEIGELFF. CDR3 DNA sequence: TGTGCCAGCAGATCTCTCGGGGAGATCGGGGAGCTGTTTTTT.

The chain joins TRBV14 to TRBJ2-7, with TRBD2 identical over 9 bases. The CDR3 is made up of 17 amino acids. Germline values: CDR1 SGHDN, CDR2 FVKESK. V shed 4 bases, J shed 0 bases, and the junction held 10 bases outside the gene matches. The CDR3 DNA reads TGTGCCAGCAGCCGAAGGGCTAGCGGGGTATTCTCCTACGAGCAGTACTTC. Translating gives CASSRRASGVFSYEQYF.

This clone was detected only once. The J gene is TRBJ2-7, the V gene TRBV4-1, with TRBD1 identical over 10 bases. V gave up 4 bases and J gave up 3 bases; unmatched junction bases: 9. The CDR3 length is 16 residues. The germline V gene encodes CDR1 MGHRA and CDR2 YSYEKL. This CDR3 is CASSPRGRTGGYEQYF. The CDR3 nucleotides read TGCGCCAGCAGCCCCAGGGGGCGGACAGGGGGCTACGAGCAGTACTTC.

This clone was picked up a small number of times. The chain employs TRBV6-1 and TRBJ1-1, with D maybe TRBD1 (6 bases). Deletions cut 1 base from V and 8 bases from J, with 17 bases between. The CDR3 runs 15 residues. Germline V gives CDR1 MNHNS, CDR2 SASEGT. The CDR3 region is CASSEEAAGVKEAFF. CDR3 DNA sequence: TGTGCCAGCAGTGAAGAAGCGGCAGGGGTCAAAGAAGCTTTCTTT.

The rearrangement uses TRBV10-3 and TRBJ2-1, with D unclear. The germline V gene encodes CDR1 ENHRY and CDR2 SYGVKD. The CDR3 loop spans 12 amino acids. The V and J ends lost 2 bases and 5 bases respectively, with 4 bases between them. The CDR3 region is CAISEGNNEQFF. DNA for the CDR3: TGTGCCATCAGTGAGGGCAACAATGAGCAGTTCTTC.

The rearrangement joins TRBV5-1 to TRBJ2-1; 8 bases align to TRBD1. CDR3 size: 13 residues. Germline trimming cut 4 bases from V and 7 bases from J; bases unmatched to any gene: 4. CDR1 and CDR2 from the germline V gene are SGHRS and YFSETQ. CDR3 sequence reads: CASSLDRANEQFF. Written as DNA, the CDR3 is TGCGCCAGCAGCCTGGACAGGGCAAATGAGCAGTTCTTC.

The genes are TRBV11-3 and TRBJ2-2; 9 bases fit TRBD1. The germline gives CDR1 SGHNT, CDR2 YENEEA. CDR3 length: 16 residues. V lost 4 bases, J lost 3 bases, and 6 bases stayed unmatched. This CDR3 is CASSSQGAPHTGELFF. The CDR3 DNA reads as TGTGCCAGCAGCTCACAGGGGGCACCGCACACCGGGGAGCTGTTTTTT.

This chain links TRBV13 with TRBJ1-3, with 7 bases fitting TRBD1. The CDR3 is 15 residues long. Trimming cost V 0 bases and J 3 bases; bases outside gene matches: 2. Germline loops: CDR1 PRHDT, CDR2 FYEKMQ (reference sequence). The CDR3 region is CASSLGQGDGNTIYF. The CDR3 DNA sequence: TGTGCCAGCAGCTTAGGGCAGGGGGATGGAAACACCATATATTTT.

This chain joins TRBV19 and TRBJ1-5; D not resolved. This CDR3 contains 13 residues. Germline V gene data show CDR1 as LNHDA and CDR2 as SQIVND (reference sequence). V was shortened by 3 bases and J by 5 bases, with 8 bases between the two germline ends. This CDR3 is CASSMRGDQPQHF. The CDR3 nucleotides are TGTGCCAGTAGTATGCGGGGAGATCAGCCCCAGCATTTT.

This clone was seen only once. The chain has TRBV6-5 and TRBJ2-7, with TRBD2 as a possible D gene (6 bases). Trimming took off 4 bases at V and 3 bases at J, with 16 bases between the two ends. The CDR3 is made up of 15 amino acids. Germline V gives CDR1 MNHEY, CDR2 SVGAGI. CDR3: CASSLRTGVNYEQYF. The CDR3, as DNA: TGTGCCAGCAGTTTGCGGACGGGAGTGAACTACGAGCAGTACTTC.

This sequence joins TRBV19 and TRBJ1-5; 8 bases map to TRBD1. The CDR3 covers 16 residues. The V gene end was trimmed by 5 bases and the J gene end by 4 bases; junction bases not matched to a gene: 10. CDR1 is LNHDA, CDR2 SQIVND, per germline (reference sequence). In DNA form, the CDR3 reads TGTGCCAGTAGTCCGGGGCTGGACAGGGCAAATCAGCCCCAGCATTTT. It is translated as CASSPGLDRANQPQHF.

The rearrangement joins TRBV18 to TRBJ1-1; D unresolved. V was shortened by 3 bases and J by 0 bases, with 14 bases between the two germline ends. The CDR3 has 16 amino acids. Germline V gives CDR1 KGHSH, CDR2 LQKENI. CDR3 sequence: CASSPATSALNTEAFF. In DNA form, the CDR3 reads TGTGCCAGCTCACCGGCGACCAGCGCTTTGAACACTGAAGCTTTCTTT.

The gene calls are TRBV11-2 and TRBJ1-2; 7 nucleotides agree with TRBD1. The CDR3 is 15 amino acids. Germline CDR1 SGHAT, CDR2 FQNNGV. V lost 4 bases, J lost 4 bases, and 9 bases stayed unmatched. The CDR3 here is CASSSSRDSFYGYTF. CDR3 in DNA: TGTGCCAGCAGCTCATCCCGGGACAGTTTCTATGGCTACACCTTC.